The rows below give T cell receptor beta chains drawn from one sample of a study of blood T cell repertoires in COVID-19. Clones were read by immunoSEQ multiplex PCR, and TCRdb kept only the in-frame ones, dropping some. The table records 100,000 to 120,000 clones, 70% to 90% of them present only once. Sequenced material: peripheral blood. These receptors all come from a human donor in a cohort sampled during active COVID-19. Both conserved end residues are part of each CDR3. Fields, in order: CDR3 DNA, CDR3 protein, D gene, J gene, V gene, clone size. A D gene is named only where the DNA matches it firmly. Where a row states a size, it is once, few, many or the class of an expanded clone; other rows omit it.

TGTGCCAGCAGCGCAGACAGGGTCTACAATTCACCCCTCCACTTT,CASSADRVYNSPLHF,TRBD1,TRBJ1-6,TRBV7-3,medium-sized
TGTGCCTGGATGAGGGAGCCGAACACTGAAGCTTTCTTT,CAWMREPNTEAFF,-,TRBJ1-1,TRBV30,-
TGTGCCAGCAGCTTCCGGGACTACAACACCGGGGAGCTGTTTTTT,CASSFRDYNTGELFF,TRBD2,TRBJ2-2,TRBV5-4,few
TGTGCCAGCAGCGGGCGACAGGGGACTAATGAAAAACTGTTTTTT,CASSGRQGTNEKLFF,TRBD1,TRBJ1-4,TRBV3-1/TRBV3-2,once
TGCGCCAGCAGTTGGACACTACCCCGCCGGGAGCTGTTTTTT,CASSWTLPRRELFF,-,TRBJ2-2,TRBV10-2,-
TGTGCCACCAGTGATACAGGGTACAATGAGCAGTTCTTC,CATSDTGYNEQFF,-,TRBJ2-1,TRBV24-1,-
TGCGCCAGCAGCCATACCGGACTAGCGGGTTTGCTAGATACGCAGTATTTT,CASSHTGLAGLLDTQYF,TRBD2,TRBJ2-3,TRBV4-1,-
TGCAGCGTTGAGAATGGGCGGGGGGGCATATACGAGCAGTACTTC,CSVENGRGGIYEQYF,TRBD2,TRBJ2-7,TRBV29-1,-
TGTGCCTGGAGTGTAGATTCACACACAGATACGCAGTATTTT,CAWSVDSHTDTQYF,-,TRBJ2-3,TRBV30,-
TGCAGCGGGACGGACATCTATGGCTACACCTTC,CSGTDIYGYTF,-,TRBJ1-2,TRBV29-1,-
TGTGCCAGCAGCTTAGCCTTAACCTACGAGCAGTACTTC,CASSLALTYEQYF,-,TRBJ2-7,TRBV7-9,-
TGTGCCAGCAAACGTACCGGGACATTCTCCTACGAGCAGTACTTC,CASKRTGTFSYEQYF,-,TRBJ2-7,TRBV28,-
TGTGCCAGCAGTTTGGCAACGGGAGGCCTAAACAATGAGCAGTTCTTC,CASSLATGGLNNEQFF,TRBD2,TRBJ2-1,TRBV6-2/TRBV6-3,-
TGCAGTGCTAGTGGGACTAGCGGGGGGATCACAGATACGCAGTATTTT,CSASGTSGGITDTQYF,TRBD2,TRBJ2-3,TRBV20-1,-
TGTGCCAGCAGTAAAGGACTAGCGTGGAGGGCCCAAGAGACCCAGTACTTC,CASSKGLAWRAQETQYF,TRBD2,TRBJ2-5,TRBV6-1,-
TGTGCCAGCAGCAACCGGGCCCCGTTCAACCGGGACTTTGTCCTGGCCAAAAACATTCAGTACTTC,CASSNRAPFNRDFVLAKNIQYF,-,TRBJ2-4,TRBV21-1,-
TGCGCCAGCAGCCCGTCGAGCTCGACTGAAGCTTTCTTT,CASSPSSSTEAFF,-,TRBJ1-1,TRBV5-1,-
TGTGCCAGCAGCCAAGAAGGGGGCCTAGCGGGAGGCGAGCAGTACTTC,CASSQEGGLAGGEQYF,TRBD2,TRBJ2-7,TRBV4-2,-
TGTGCCAGCAGCTTAGAGGCGACGGGGACTGAAGCTTTCTTT,CASSLEATGTEAFF,-,TRBJ1-1,TRBV7-9,-
TGCAGCGGGACGGACTTAATGGATAGGGGCTACACCTTC,CSGTDLMDRGYTF,-,TRBJ1-2,TRBV29-1,-
TGTGCCAGCAGCTTAACGGGACAGTCCCTCGGGGGCGGCGAGCAGTACTTC,CASSLTGQSLGGGEQYF,-,TRBJ2-7,TRBV6-2/TRBV6-3,-
TGTGCCAGCAGTCGTTACAGGGGACCTAGGGCAGATACGCAGTATTTT,CASSRYRGPRADTQYF,TRBD1,TRBJ2-3,TRBV7-2,-
TGTGCCAGCAGACCCGGACTAGCGGGGGAGCAAGGAGACATTCAGTACTTC,CASRPGLAGEQGDIQYF,TRBD2,TRBJ2-4,TRBV5-8,-
TGTGCCAGCAGTTTTGTAGCCGGCTCCTACGAGCAGTACTTC,CASSFVAGSYEQYF,-,TRBJ2-7,TRBV28,-
TGTGCCAGCAGCCGAACGACAGGGCTTATGAACACTGAAGCTTTCTTT,CASSRTTGLMNTEAFF,TRBD1,TRBJ1-1,TRBV11-2,-
TGTGCCAGCAGAATTCATGGGACAGGGGTTCGGAATTCACCCCTCCACTTT,CASRIHGTGVRNSPLHF,TRBD1,TRBJ1-6,TRBV28,-
TGCAGTGCCAGGATGAACTACGAGCAGTACTTC,CSARMNYEQYF,-,TRBJ2-7,TRBV20-1,-
TGTGCCATCAGTGACGGACTAGCGGGATACTCTGGGGCCAACGTCCTGACTTTC,CAISDGLAGYSGANVLTF,TRBD2,TRBJ2-6,TRBV10-3,-
TGTGCCAGCAGTGACTACAGGGAATACAAGCAGTACTTC,CASSDYREYKQYF,-,TRBJ2-7,TRBV2,-
TGTGCCAGCAGTTACTCGATTTTAGTTGGGAGGGAGCAGTTCTTC,CASSYSILVGREQFF,-,TRBJ2-1,TRBV6-6,-
TGTGCCAGTAGTAACAGGGTTAGCAATCAGCCCCAGCATTTT,CASSNRVSNQPQHF,-,TRBJ1-5,TRBV19,once
TGTGCCAGCAGCCCCTGGGGTCAGGGGGGAGAGACCCAGTACTTC,CASSPWGQGGETQYF,-,TRBJ2-5,TRBV13,-
TGTGCCAGCTCCCCGCCTGACTCGGAGACCCAGTACTTC,CASSPPDSETQYF,-,TRBJ2-5,TRBV18,-
TGTGCCAGCAGTGACGGCATCCGGCAGGGGGCGACTAACTATGGCTACACCTTC,CASSDGIRQGATNYGYTF,TRBD1,TRBJ1-2,TRBV6-1,-
TGTGCCAGCAGTCATCAACAGGGGTCCACTGAAGCTTTCTTT,CASSHQQGSTEAFF,TRBD1,TRBJ1-1,TRBV6-2/TRBV6-3,-
TGTGCCAGTAGCCTGTGGGGGCAACCTGGAAACACCATATATTTT,CASSLWGQPGNTIYF,-,TRBJ1-3,TRBV19,-
TGTGCCAGCAGTTTATCGGGACAAGAAACCTACAATGAGCAGTTCTTC,CASSLSGQETYNEQFF,-,TRBJ2-1,TRBV27,-
TGCGCCAGCAGCCAAGGGTCGCGGGGGACCCAGTACTTC,CASSQGSRGTQYF,-,TRBJ2-5,TRBV4-1,-
TGTGCCAGCAGCTTAGACGGGGGGGGAAGGGAGCAGTACTTC,CASSLDGGGREQYF,TRBD2,TRBJ2-7,TRBV11-2,-
TGTGCCAGTAGTTCACGGGACAGCTCCTACGAGCAGTACTTC,CASSSRDSSYEQYF,TRBD1,TRBJ2-7,TRBV19,-
TGCGCCAGCAGCTTAGGAGACGAGATAGATGAGCAGTTCTTC,CASSLGDEIDEQFF,-,TRBJ2-1,TRBV5-1,-